Each of the 10 T cell receptor beta chains below was sequenced from the same sample in a study of metastatic and nonmetastatic thyroid tumors. The entire patient cohort was treatment-naive prior to thyroid surgery. MiXCR reprocessed the PCR reads for TCRdb. The data contain 40,000 or so clones, 25% to 30% of them singletons. Sample: blood. These TCRs come from a female donor with papillary thyroid cancer or a benign thyroid nodule (not recorded which). Some clones in this sample may be carry-over from other donors' samples.

This clone was seen many times. The rearrangement uses TRBV28 and TRBJ2-5, with TRBD1 matching over 10 bases. Per germline, CDR1 MDHEN and CDR2 SYDVKM. The CDR3 has 17 amino acids. With V trimmed by 2 bases and J by 0 bases, 6 bases remained unmatched. In DNA form, the CDR3 reads TGTGCCAGCAGTTTACTCGGGACAGGGGATTACCAAGAGACCCAGTACTTC. It yields the protein CASSLLGTGDYQETQYF.

A word on this clone: An end of the junction does not agree with germline; a read error may underlie this. This sequence joins TRBV5-1 and TRBJ1-6; possible D gene TRBD1, 6 bases. The CDR3 loop spans 15 amino acids. The germline V gene has CDR1 SGHRS and CDR2 YFSETQ. This CDR3 reads CASSYWGGESSPIHF. In DNA form, the CDR3 reads TGCGCCAGCAGCTACTGGGGGGGCGAGTCTTCACCCATCCACTTT.

Only a few counts were recorded for this clone. The V gene is TRBV28, the J gene TRBJ1-6, with 9 bases identical to TRBD1. The V and J ends lost 7 bases and 9 bases, in that order; junction bases with no gene match: 10. The CDR3 is 15 amino acids. Germline-derived CDR1 and CDR2 are MDHEN and SYDVKM. Here the CDR3 reads CASTMPGQGVSPLHF. The CDR3, as DNA: TGTGCCAGCACCATGCCGGGACAGGGCGTTTCACCCCTCCACTTT.

In its sample, this clone was seen a few times. The chain links TRBV6-2 or TRBV6-3 to TRBJ2-3; TRBD2 agrees at 10 bases. The CDR3 is 14 amino acids. Trimming removed 5 bases from V and 5 bases from J; junction bases left unmatched: 4. The germline V gene has CDR1 MNHEY and CDR2 SVGEGT. The CDR3 sequence is CASSHSGGKDTQYF. CDR3 nucleotide sequence: TGTGCCAGCAGTCATAGCGGGGGGAAAGATACGCAGTATTTT.

The table lists this clone with many counts. This chain connects TRBV6-2 or TRBV6-3 to TRBJ1-5, with D uncertain. Between the trimmed V and J ends, which lost 0 bases and 1 base, there was a span of 4 bases. The CDR3 contains 14 residues. Per germline, CDR1 MNHEY and CDR2 SVGEGT. CDR3 loop: CASSYSTSNQPQHF. In DNA form, the CDR3 reads TGTGCCAGCAGTTACTCGACAAGCAATCAGCCCCAGCATTTT.

V usage is TRBV5-6 and J usage is TRBJ2-7; D unresolved. V lost 1 base and J 3 bases, leaving 5 bases between the germline ends. Germline loops: CDR1 SGHDT, CDR2 YYEEEE. The length of the CDR3 is 12 residues. The CDR3 DNA is TGTGCCAGCAGCTTGATCGACTACGAGCAGTACTTC. Residues: CASSLIDYEQYF.

Ten or more counts support this clone. The chain couples TRBV3-1 to TRBJ1-3; 8 bases fit TRBD1. The trim removed 11 bases at V and 0 bases at J, leaving 9 bases unmatched. The CDR3 totals 15 residues. CDR1 and CDR2 (germline): LGHDT, YNNKEL (reference sequence). CDR3 DNA: TGTGCCTCAACGGAAACAGGGGGCTCTGGAAACACCATATATTTT. Encoded protein: CASTETGGSGNTIYF. Variable domain in full (rest from reference TRBV3-1 and TRBJ1-3): DTAVSQTPKYLVTQMGNDKSIKCEQNLGHDTMYWYKQDSKKFLKIMFSYNNKELIINETVPNRFSPKSPDKAHLNLHINSLELGDSAVYFCASTETGGSGNTIYFGEGSWLTVV.

This clone was counted ten times or more. The chain has TRBV4-1 and TRBJ2-1, with D perhaps TRBD1 or TRBD2 (6 bases each). The germline V gene has CDR1 MGHRA and CDR2 YSYEKL. The CDR3 runs to 15 residues. V lost 4 bases and J lost 7, with 17 bases in between. The CDR3 region is CASSPGGLAVNEQFF. The CDR3 bases are TGCGCCAGCAGCCCCGGGGGCCTGGCGGTGAATGAGCAGTTCTTC.

V gene TRBV3-1 combines with J gene TRBJ2-3; D gene ambiguous. The CDR3 runs 13 residues. Per germline, CDR1 LGHDT and CDR2 YNNKEL (reference sequence). V lost 4 bases and J lost 1, with 6 bases in between. The CDR3 sequence is CASSPDRTDTQYF. For the CDR3, the DNA is TGTGCCAGCAGCCCGGACCGCACAGATACGCAGTATTTT.

Worth noting for this clone: At one of its ends the junction is not consistent with the germline gene, which may arise from a read error. CDR3 protein: CSDSPGTEDFF. Written as DNA, the CDR3 is TGCAGTGATAGTCCGGGGACTGAAGATTTCTTT. The V gene is TRBV20-1, the J gene TRBJ1-1; the D gene is possibly TRBD1 (5 bases). Germline V gene data show CDR1 as DFQATT and CDR2 as SNEGSKA (reference sequence). This CDR3 is built from 11 residues.